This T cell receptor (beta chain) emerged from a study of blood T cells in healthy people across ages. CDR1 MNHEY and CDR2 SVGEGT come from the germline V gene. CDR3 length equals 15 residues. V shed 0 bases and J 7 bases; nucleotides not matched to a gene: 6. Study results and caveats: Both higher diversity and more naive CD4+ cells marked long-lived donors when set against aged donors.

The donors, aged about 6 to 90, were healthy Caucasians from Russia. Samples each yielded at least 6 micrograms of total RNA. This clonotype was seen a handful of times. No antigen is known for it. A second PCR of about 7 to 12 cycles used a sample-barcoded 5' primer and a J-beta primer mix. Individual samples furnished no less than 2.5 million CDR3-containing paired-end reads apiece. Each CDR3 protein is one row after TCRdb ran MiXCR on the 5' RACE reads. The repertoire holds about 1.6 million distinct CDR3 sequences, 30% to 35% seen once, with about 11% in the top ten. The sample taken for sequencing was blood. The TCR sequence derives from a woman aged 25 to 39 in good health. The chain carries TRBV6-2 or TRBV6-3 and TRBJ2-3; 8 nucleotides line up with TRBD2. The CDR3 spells CASSYSGGRTNTQYF. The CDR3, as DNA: TGTGCCAGCAGTTACTCGGGCGGGAGGACCAATACGCAGTATTTT.